The T cell receptor beta chain described here comes from a study of blood T cell repertoires in COVID-19. From germline, CDR1 is GTSNPN and CDR2 SVGIG (reference sequence). Trimming removed 2 bases from V and 2 bases from J; junction bases left unmatched: 8. The CDR3 has 15 residues. Method: immunoSEQ multiplex PCR; TCRdb's copy keeps in-frame clones and lacks some. This table has more than 150,000 clones, about 86% appearing once. The chain has TRBV30 and TRBJ2-7; 8 bases agree with TRBD2. The TCR originated in a man in his sixties with acute or convalescent COVID-19. Sequencing was done on a sample of peripheral blood. DNA for the CDR3: TGTGCCTGGAGTCCGCCAAGCGGGAGCCCCTACGAGCAGTACTTC. Amino acids: CAWSPPSGSPYEQYF.